This T cell receptor beta chain appears in the sequencing data of a study of radiation and T cells in renal cell carcinoma. The time point was: baseline pretreatment blood. Sample treatment: 15 Gy SBRT to primary tumor, nephrectomy 4 weeks later. CDR3 size: 16 residues. CDR1 is SGHNT and CDR2 is YYREEE in the germline V gene (reference sequence). Trimming stripped 4 bases from V and 0 bases from J, with 14 bases between. This table comes from immunoSEQ multiplex PCR, and its TCRdb copy is limited to in-frame clones, with some not included. The sample yields 45,000 or so clones, approximately 83% seen once.

The TCR sequence derives from a woman in her 70s with renal cell carcinoma. Sequences were derived from blood, sampled from a patient whose treatment included radiotherapy and nephrectomy. The genes are TRBV5-4 and TRBJ2-1, with TRBD2 as a possible D gene (6 bases). The CDR3 nucleotides are TGTGCCAGCAGCCGTCTAGCGTTAGGCTCCTACAATGAGCAGTTCTTC. Protein product: CASSRLALGSYNEQFF.